The 4 T cell receptor beta chains listed next were all sequenced from one sample in a study of cytomegalovirus exposure and HLA in healthy donors. It was with 60 Vbeta and 13 Jbeta primers that the PCR ran. Assay used: immunoSEQ multiplex PCR; TCRdb lists only in-frame clones, some missing. The table shows around 230,000 clones, with more than 75% occurring only once. Sequenced sample: PBMCs. The source of these receptors is a man aged 40-55 years in good health and CMV-seropositive.

This clone appeared a few times. This chain uses TRBV9 with TRBJ1-1; a weak D match, TRBD1 (5 bases). V was pared by 0 bases and J by 5 bases, with 11 bases between. This CDR3 contains 14 residues. Looked up from germline, CDR1 is SGDLS and CDR2 is YYNGEE. CDR3 protein: CASSVAKAGTEAFF. DNA of the CDR3: TGTGCCAGCAGCGTAGCTAAGGCAGGGACTGAAGCTTTCTTT.

V and J are TRBV18 and TRBJ1-5; 8 nucleotides match TRBD1. Looked up from germline, CDR1 is KGHSH and CDR2 is LQKENI. V lost 3 bases and J lost 2; bases outside the gene matches: 3. The CDR3 totals 15 residues. CDR3 protein: CASSPSGQGNQPQHF. CDR3 bases: TGTGCCAGCTCACCCTCGGGACAGGGCAATCAGCCCCAGCATTTT.

This chain uses TRBV7-8 with TRBJ2-1, with TRBD2 as a possible D gene (6 bases). The V end was cut by 1 base, the J end by 0 bases, with 10 bases between. Germline CDR1 is SGHVS and CDR2 is FQNEAQ. The CDR3 contains 16 residues. DNA for the CDR3: TGTGCCAGCAGCTTAGACGGGACTCGCTCCTACAATGAGCAGTTCTTC. Its protein product is CASSLDGTRSYNEQFF.

The rearrangement uses TRBV10-3 and TRBJ1-1; no clear D. This CDR3 contains 17 residues. Per germline, CDR1 ENHRY and CDR2 SYGVKD. V gave up 0 bases and J gave up 6 bases, with 20 bases separating them. In nucleotides, the CDR3 is TGTGCCATCAGTGAGTCTCCGGGGTCAGCCCAAGGTCCTGAAGCTTTCTTT. Residues: CAISESPGSAQGPEAFF.